A selection of T cell receptor beta chains follows, all from one sample in a study of blood T cell repertoires in COVID-19. Sequenced by immunoSEQ multiplex PCR; TCRdb stores in-frame clones only, minus some. The table lists under 250,000 clones, around 82% of them singletons. The sequenced material came from peripheral blood. These receptors all come from a woman in her 70s with acute or convalescent COVID-19. CDR3s include the opening cysteine and the closing phenylalanine or tryptophan. A D gene is named only where the DNA matches it firmly. Clone size is shown for a subset of rows, as once, few, many or a class of expanded clone.

j_gene,abundance,v_gene,d_gene,CDR3nt,CDR3aa
TRBJ2-5,.,TRBV10-3,TRBD1,TGTGCCATCAGTGAGGGACAGGGCCAAGAGACCCAGTACTTC,CAISEGQGQETQYF
TRBJ2-7,.,TRBV5-6,.,TGTGCCAGCAGCCCGTGGGTCGGAGCGGTTGGTACCTACGAGCAGTACTTC,CASSPWVGAVGTYEQYF
TRBJ2-1,.,TRBV27,TRBD1,TGTGCCAGCAAAACGTGGGGGACAGGGAGAAATGAGCAGTTCTTC,CASKTWGTGRNEQFF
TRBJ1-2,.,TRBV4-1,.,TGCGCCAGCAGCCAAGTTTGGGAGGGGACCTATGGCTACACCTTC,CASSQVWEGTYGYTF
TRBJ2-7,once,TRBV9,.,TGTGCCAGCAGCGTAAGTGGACAGTCCTACGAGCAGTACTTC,CASSVSGQSYEQYF
TRBJ1-2,.,TRBV5-5,.,TGTGCCAGCAGCTTGGGTGGAGACTATGGCTACACCTTC,CASSLGGDYGYTF
TRBJ2-3,few,TRBV6-2/TRBV6-3,.,TGTGCCAGCAGTTTCGGCGGCTTGGATACGCAGTATTTT,CASSFGGLDTQYF
TRBJ2-3,.,TRBV3-1/TRBV3-2,TRBD1,TGTGCCAGCAGCCCATCGGACAGGGGCACAGATACGCAGTATTTT,CASSPSDRGTDTQYF
TRBJ2-3,.,TRBV25-1,TRBD1,TGTGCCAGCAGTGAAAGGGGACAGGCCGCCGCGACGCAGTATTTT,CASSERGQAAATQYF
TRBJ2-3,.,TRBV7-7,TRBD2,TGTGCCAGCAGTCTGTCCAGCGGGGCCACAGATACGCAGTATTTT,CASSLSSGATDTQYF
TRBJ1-1,.,TRBV6-5,.,TGTGCCAGCAGTACTACAGGGTCAAGCACTGAAGCTTTCTTT,CASSTTGSSTEAFF
TRBJ1-1,.,TRBV5-8,.,TGTGCCAGCAGCTTGGTGCCAGGGGTTGCTTTCTTT,CASSLVPGVAFF
TRBJ2-3,.,TRBV19,.,TGTGCCAGTAGTAATAGCGGCGGCACAGATACGCAGTATTTT,CASSNSGGTDTQYF
TRBJ1-5,.,TRBV5-1,TRBD1,TGCGCCAGCAGTCGGACAGGGATAGTAGGACAGCCCCAGCATTTT,CASSRTGIVGQPQHF
TRBJ1-1,once,TRBV9,.,TGTGCCAGCAGCGTAGATTCGGGGCTCGGGGGAGCTTTCTTT,CASSVDSGLGGAFF
TRBJ1-2,.,TRBV6-1,.,TGTGCCAGCAGTGAATATATACAGTCCTATGGCTACACCTTC,CASSEYIQSYGYTF
TRBJ1-1,.,TRBV29-1,.,TGCAGCGTTGAACGTGACGCTGGGCGGAACACTGAAGCTTTCTTT,CSVERDAGRNTEAFF
TRBJ2-5,.,TRBV6-5,TRBD1,TGTGCCAGCAGTAGGCAACAGGGGGCCTGGGAGACCCAGTACTTC,CASSRQQGAWETQYF
TRBJ1-1,once,TRBV5-1,TRBD1,TGCGCCAGCAGCTTCGGGGGACAGGGTAACACTGAAGCTTTCTTT,CASSFGGQGNTEAFF
TRBJ2-5,.,TRBV7-2,.,TGTGCCAGCAGCTTGAGTCCCCAAGAGACCCAGTACTTC,CASSLSPQETQYF
TRBJ2-1,.,TRBV6-4,.,TGTGCCAGCTACAGGCCTTCCTACAATGAGCAGTTCTTC,CASYRPSYNEQFF
TRBJ1-2,.,TRBV10-2,TRBD1,TGCGCCAGCAGTGAGGGGGACAGACGGAACTATGGCTACACCTTC,CASSEGDRRNYGYTF
TRBJ2-7,few,TRBV11-1,.,TGTGCCAGCAGCCACACCTACGAGCAGTACTTC,CASSHTYEQYF
TRBJ2-5,.,TRBV4-3,TRBD2,TGCGCCAGCAGCCAAGGGGGGGGACGGACTCAAGAGACCCAGTACTTC,CASSQGGGRTQETQYF
TRBJ2-5,.,TRBV9,TRBD1,TGTGCCAGCAGCCCACGGACAGGAGGAAAAGAGACCCAGTACTTC,CASSPRTGGKETQYF
TRBJ1-1,.,TRBV5-8,.,TGTGCCAGCAGCCGACAGGAGAACACTGAAGCTTTCTTT,CASSRQENTEAFF
TRBJ1-1,.,TRBV5-4,.,TGTGCCAGCAGCTTAAGCGGGTCCTACAGGTCGAACACTGAAGCTTTCTTT,CASSLSGSYRSNTEAFF
TRBJ2-1,.,TRBV9,TRBD2,TGTGCCAGCAGCGTAGGGCTAGCGGCCTACAATGAGCAGTTCTTC,CASSVGLAAYNEQFF
TRBJ1-2,.,TRBV30,.,TGTGCCTGGAGTGTAGCGGGGAACTATGGCTACACCTTC,CAWSVAGNYGYTF
TRBJ2-4,once,TRBV5-6,TRBD2,TGTGCCAGCAGCTCCACTAGCGGGGGGGCGATAGTCAAAAACATTCAGTACTTC,CASSSTSGGAIVKNIQYF
TRBJ2-3,.,TRBV9,.,TGTGCCAGCTCGGATGGTAGCTTTACTCACGATACGCAGTATTTT,CASSDGSFTHDTQYF
TRBJ1-4,.,TRBV19,.,TGTGCCAGTAGAACCGGGACAACCACTAATGAAAAACTGTTTTTT,CASRTGTTTNEKLFF
TRBJ1-2,.,TRBV3-1/TRBV3-2,.,TGTGCCAGCAGCTCATGGGGGGGTGGCTACACCTTC,CASSSWGGGYTF
TRBJ1-1,.,TRBV12-3/TRBV12-4,.,TGTGCCAGCAGTTTTAACAGGGAGACTGAAGCTTTCTTT,CASSFNRETEAFF
TRBJ2-2,.,TRBV24-1,.,TGTGCCACCAGTCGCACAGGGAACACCGGGGAGCTGTTTTTT,CATSRTGNTGELFF
TRBJ2-1,.,TRBV30,TRBD2,TGTGCCTGTTTATTAGCGGGGGGCTGGAATGAGCAGTTCTTC,CACLLAGGWNEQFF
TRBJ1-4,once,TRBV25-1,.,TGTGCCAGCAGGCTCGGGGCTAATGAAAAACTGTTTTTT,CASRLGANEKLFF
TRBJ2-1,.,TRBV5-1,TRBD1,TGCGCCAGCAGCGCCGGGACAGGGGGCGGTTATGAGCAGTTCTTC,CASSAGTGGGYEQFF
TRBJ2-3,once,TRBV6-5,TRBD1,TGTGCCAGCGCTCTACAGGGGAGCACAGATACGCAGTATTTT,CASALQGSTDTQYF
TRBJ1-6,.,TRBV19,.,TGTGCCAGTAGAGACAGTCAAAGGTGGCCCCTCCACTTT,CASRDSQRWPLHF
TRBJ1-4,once,TRBV5-8,.,TGTGCCAGCAGCCGAGGACAGTTTAATGAAAAACTGTTTTTT,CASSRGQFNEKLFF
TRBJ1-5,.,TRBV6-5,.,TGTGCCAGCAGCTCGACAGCGTATAGCAATCAGCCCCAGCATTTT,CASSSTAYSNQPQHF
TRBJ1-4,.,TRBV3-1/TRBV3-2,.,TGTGCCAGCAGCCAAGTGCGGGAAAGACTGTTTTTT,CASSQVRERLFF
TRBJ2-3,.,TRBV5-1,.,TGCGCCAGCAGCTTGGGGTCACAGACAGATACGCAGTATTTT,CASSLGSQTDTQYF
TRBJ2-7,.,TRBV28,.,TGTGCCAGCAGAGGGGAGGCCGAGCAGTACTTC,CASRGEAEQYF